Listed below are T cell receptor beta chains from one sample, sequenced in a study of chemoradiotherapy in HPV16-positive cancers. The table came from immunoSEQ multiplex PCR; TCRdb's copy has only in-frame clones and leaves some out. The sample lists roughly 9,800 clones; 86% were seen once. The sequencing here drew on blood, taken from a patient who underwent chemoradiotherapy. The receptors originated from a human donor with HPV-associated anogenital cancer. Both conserved end residues are part of each CDR3. Each record gives: J gene, D gene, V gene, clone size, CDR3 protein, CDR3 DNA. D genes are given only for firm matches. Clone size is not always given. Where it is, it says once, few, many or a class for expanded clones.

TRBJ2-2 | TRBD1 | TRBV4-1 | . | CASSQGSGTGGFGELFF | TGCGCCAGCAGCCAAGGAAGCGGGACAGGGGGCTTCGGGGAGCTGTTTTTT
TRBJ2-5 | . | TRBV5-4 | . | CASNPGQAQETQYF | TGTGCCAGCAACCCCGGCCAGGCGCAAGAGACCCAGTACTTC
TRBJ1-1 | . | TRBV5-6 | . | CASSPLWDTMNTEAFF | TGTGCCAGCAGCCCCCTATGGGACACCATGAACACTGAAGCTTTCTTT
TRBJ2-1 | TRBD1 | TRBV5-1 | . | CASSVGQERINEQFF | TGCGCCAGCAGCGTCGGACAGGAAAGGATCAATGAGCAGTTCTTC
TRBJ2-5 | . | TRBV6-1 | . | CASSRQGGKQETQYF | TGTGCCAGCAGTCGACAGGGAGGAAAACAAGAGACCCAGTACTTC
TRBJ2-5 | TRBD2 | TRBV5-1 | . | CASSLVPGGGQETQYF | TGCGCCAGCAGCTTGGTTCCGGGGGGGGGTCAAGAGACCCAGTACTTC
TRBJ2-1 | TRBD2 | TRBV6-1 | . | CASSEPGRGGTPRQFF | TGTGCCAGCAGTGAACCGGGTCGGGGGGGGACTCCTCGGCAGTTCTTC
TRBJ1-4 | . | TRBV2 | . | CASPRDRGSNEKLFF | TGTGCCAGCCCCCGGGACCGAGGATCGAATGAAAAACTGTTTTTT
TRBJ1-2 | TRBD1 | TRBV5-4 | . | CASSLPRQGGYTF | TGTGCCAGCAGCTTGCCAAGACAGGGGGGCTACACCTTC
TRBJ2-4 | . | TRBV19 | . | CASSIDPKNIQYF | TGTGCCAGTAGTATCGACCCCAAAAACATTCAGTACTTC
TRBJ1-3 | . | TRBV7-9 | . | CASSSPIQFGNTIYF | TGTGCCAGCAGCTCCCCGATCCAATTTGGAAACACCATATATTTT
TRBJ1-1 | . | TRBV18 | . | CASPGGPGMNTEAFF | TGTGCCAGCCCCGGCGGGCCGGGGATGAACACTGAAGCTTTCTTT
TRBJ2-7 | . | TRBV6-1 | few | CASSENRKGEQYF | TGTGCCAGCAGTGAAAACAGAAAGGGTGAGCAGTACTTC
TRBJ2-1 | TRBD1 | TRBV20-1 | once | CSARDRNEQFF | TGCAGTGCTCGGGACAGGAATGAGCAGTTCTTC
TRBJ2-3 | . | TRBV10-3 | . | CAISVDKDQLSDTQYF | TGTGCCATCAGTGTGGACAAGGACCAGCTCTCAGATACGCAGTATTTT